The sequence of this TCR beta chain was determined in a study of T cells after posttransplantation cyclophosphamide. Study-level points and caveats: Later post-transplant blood repertoires were often dominated by donor CD8+ memory clones. Recipient CMV seropositivity and CMV reactivation strongly tracked TRB clonality. Blood and skin or GI T cell repertoires showed limited TRB overlap.

The protocol was immunoSEQ multiplex PCR, while the TCRdb copy is restricted to in-frame clones and leaves out a portion. The data show 25,000 to 35,000 clones, with none appearing a single time. The CDR3 has 14 amino acids. Germline V CDR1 and CDR2: SGDLS, YYNGEE. V was trimmed by 0 bases and J by 6 bases, leaving 11 bases between them. This clone has only a few counts. Its specificity is unknown. This receptor was identified in a woman in her sixties in good health, CMV-negative, and a related stem cell transplant donor. Sequencing was performed on PBMCs. The V gene is TRBV9, the J gene TRBJ2-3, with a tentative D call TRBD1 (6 bases). The CDR3 nucleotides read TGTGCCAGCAGCGTAGAGCCCCAGGGGGATACGCAGTATTTT. It is translated as CASSVEPQGDTQYF.